The sequence of this T cell receptor beta chain was determined in a study of T-cell reconstitution after alpha-beta-depleted transplantation in children (dated by TCRdb to 2016 to 2017). Describing the broader study: Using TCR repertoire profiling, the study followed T-cell immune reconstitution in a quantitative way in children after TCRalphabeta/CD19-depleted allogeneic hematopoietic cell transplantation.

The V and J ends are trimmed by 8 bases and 9 bases, leaving 23 bases between them. The CDR3, from cysteine to phenylalanine, totals 15 residues. Only the CDR3 portion is preserved as DNA: 45 bases, with reading frame beginning at the first base. The germline V gene (reference sequence) supplies CDR1 MNHEY and CDR2 SMNVEV. Turning to this clonotype: No cognate antigen has been identified for it. No base quality values were provided; no much bigger clone lies one nucleotide off.

Libraries were prepared through PCR. Sequencing used an Illumina HiSeq 2500. TCR library preparation used molecular barcoding, with unique molecular identifiers applied to normalize quantification of the TCRbeta repertoire. TCRdb applied fastp at Q25 and MiXCR to the public reads, then kept only in-frame beta chains. Each entry merges the rows of one CDR3 protein and shows their most common DNA and genes. Recorded for this sample are 400,000 to 500,000 distinct CDR3 sequences; roughly 10% of them occurred a single time. The ten largest clonotypes hold approximately 5% of the sample. This chain is built from TRBV27 and TRBJ2-1; a tentative D match to TRBD1 spans 8 bases. The origin of this receptor is a human donor who donated a stem cell graft to a child with acute myeloid leukemia. The source was PBMCs from the stem cell graft donor, collected from the stem cell graft. The CDR3 protein: CASSPGGQALGEQFF. In nucleotide form, the sequence is TGTGCCAGCTCCCCGGGGGGACAGGCTTTAGGTGAGCAGTTCTTC.